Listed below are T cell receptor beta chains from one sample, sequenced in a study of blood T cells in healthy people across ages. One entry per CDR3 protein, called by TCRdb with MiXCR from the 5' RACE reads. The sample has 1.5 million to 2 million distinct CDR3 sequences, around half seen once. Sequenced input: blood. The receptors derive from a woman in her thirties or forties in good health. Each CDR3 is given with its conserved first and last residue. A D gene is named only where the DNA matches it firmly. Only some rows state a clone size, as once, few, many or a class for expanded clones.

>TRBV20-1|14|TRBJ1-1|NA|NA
CSARGAGKGRRAFF
TGCAGTGCCAGAGGAGCGGGGAAGGGCCGCAGAGCTTTCTTT
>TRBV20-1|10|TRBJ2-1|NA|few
CSAPTNEQFF
TGCAGTGCCCCTACAAATGAGCAGTTCTTC
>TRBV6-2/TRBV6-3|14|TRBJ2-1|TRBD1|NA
CASSYGDSLDEQFF
TGTGCCAGCAGTTACGGGGACAGTTTGGATGAGCAGTTCTTC
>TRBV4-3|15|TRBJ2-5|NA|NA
CASSQAGHTQETQYF
TGCGCCAGCAGCCAAGCCGGGCACACGCAAGAGACCCAGTACTTC
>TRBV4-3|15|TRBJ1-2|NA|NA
CASSQDRGRTGGYTF
TGCGCCAGCAGCCAAGATCGGGGCAGAACGGGTGGCTACACCTTC
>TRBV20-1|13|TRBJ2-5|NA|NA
CSAKRGAQETQYF
TGCAGTGCTAAACGGGGGGCCCAAGAGACCCAGTACTTC
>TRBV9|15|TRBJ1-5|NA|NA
CASSVEGGSNQPQHF
TGTGCCAGCAGCGTAGAGGGGGGAAGCAATCAGCCCCAGCATTTT
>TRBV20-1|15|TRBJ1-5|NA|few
CSATLGGEANQPQHF
TGCAGTGCCACCCTCGGAGGGGAAGCCAATCAGCCCCAGCATTTT
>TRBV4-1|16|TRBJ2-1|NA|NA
CASNQSGTQSYNEQFF
TGCGCCAGCAACCAATCTGGGACCCAGAGCTACAATGAGCAGTTCTTC
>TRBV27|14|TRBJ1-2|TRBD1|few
CASSSLDRVDGYTF
TGTGCCAGCAGCTCGTTAGACAGGGTCGATGGCTACACCTTC
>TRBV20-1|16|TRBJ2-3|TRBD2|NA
CSARDPTSEELGTQYF
TGTAGTGCTAGAGATCCAACTAGCGAGGAATTAGGGACGCAGTATTTT
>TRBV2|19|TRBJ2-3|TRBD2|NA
CASSEIRAGGISSTDTQYF
TGTGCCAGCAGTGAAATTCGAGCGGGGGGAATATCTAGCACAGATACGCAGTATTTT
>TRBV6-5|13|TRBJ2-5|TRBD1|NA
CASRSDREETQYF
TGTGCCAGCAGGTCCGACAGGGAAGAGACCCAGTACTTC
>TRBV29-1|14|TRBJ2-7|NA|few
CSVEDRDNRYEQYF
TGCAGCGTTGAAGATCGTGACAACAGGTACGAGCAGTACTTC
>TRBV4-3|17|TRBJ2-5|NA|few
CASSQDLVESRGQTQYF
TGCGCCAGCAGCCAAGATCTTGTTGAGTCCAGGGGCCAGACCCAGTACTTC
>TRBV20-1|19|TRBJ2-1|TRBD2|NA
CSARDFSSGGSRSYNEQFF
TGCAGTGCTAGAGATTTCTCTAGCGGGGGTTCTAGGTCGTACAATGAGCAGTTCTTC
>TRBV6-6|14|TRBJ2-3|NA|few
CASSSPVVGDTQYF
TGTGCCAGCAGTTCCCCCGTGGTTGGAGATACGCAGTATTTT
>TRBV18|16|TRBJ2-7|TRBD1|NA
CASSPIRAGGSDEQYF
TGTGCCAGCTCACCAATCCGGGCAGGGGGCAGCGATGAGCAGTACTTC
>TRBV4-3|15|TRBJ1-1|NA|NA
CASSHADGGNTGAFF
TGCGCCAGCAGCCACGCGGACGGCGGTAACACTGGAGCTTTCTTT
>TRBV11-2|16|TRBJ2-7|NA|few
CASTLPGEDSRHEQYF
TGTGCCAGCACCCTCCCGGGGGAGGACAGCAGGCACGAGCAGTACTTC
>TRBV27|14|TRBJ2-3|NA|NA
CASSPILDTDTQYF
TGTGCCAGCAGTCCGATACTAGACACAGATACGCAGTATTTT
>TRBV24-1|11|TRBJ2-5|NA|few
CATSAGETQYF
TGTGCCACCAGTGCGGGGGAGACCCAGTACTTC
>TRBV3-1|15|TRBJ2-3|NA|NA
CASSQWGASTDTQYF
TGTGCCAGCAGCCAATGGGGGGCTAGCACAGATACGCAGTATTTT
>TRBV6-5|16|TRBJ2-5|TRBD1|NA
CASSSPRTGNEETQYF
TGTGCCAGCAGTTCTCCGAGGACAGGGAACGAAGAGACCCAGTACTTC
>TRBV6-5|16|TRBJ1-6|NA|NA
CASSRSRTVQDSPLHF
TGTGCCAGCAGTCGATCGCGGACAGTCCAAGATTCACCCCTCCACTTT
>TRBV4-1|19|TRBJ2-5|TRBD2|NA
CASSQGLIPGLARQETQYF
TGCGCCAGCAGCCAAGGCCTGATCCCGGGACTAGCCCGACAAGAGACCCAGTACTTC
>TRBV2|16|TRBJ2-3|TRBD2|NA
CASSYVAGGPGDTQYF
TGTGCCAGCAGTTACGTAGCGGGGGGGCCAGGAGATACGCAGTATTTT
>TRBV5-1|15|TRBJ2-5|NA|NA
CASSFSSVREETQYF
TGCGCCAGCAGCTTTTCGTCAGTAAGAGAAGAGACCCAGTACTTC
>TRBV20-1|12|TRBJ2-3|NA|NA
CSARGGPNTQYF
TGCAGTGCTAGAGGGGGGCCAAATACGCAGTATTTT
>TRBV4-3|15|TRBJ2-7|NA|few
CASSQEEDETYEQYF
TGCGCCAGCAGCCAAGAGGAGGACGAGACCTACGAGCAGTACTTC
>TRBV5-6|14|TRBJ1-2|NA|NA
CASSLPIANYGYTF
TGTGCCAGCAGCCTACCTATAGCTAACTATGGCTACACCTTC
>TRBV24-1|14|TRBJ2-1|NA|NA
CATSDFGGRNEQFF
TGTGCCACCAGTGATTTTGGGGGGCGCAATGAGCAGTTCTTC
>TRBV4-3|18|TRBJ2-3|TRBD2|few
CASSQEEPSGGAKDTQYF
TGCGCCAGCAGCCAAGAGGAACCTAGCGGGGGGGCCAAGGATACGCAGTATTTT
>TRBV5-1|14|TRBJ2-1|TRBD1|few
CASSFLTGVNEQFF
TGCGCCAGCAGCTTCCTGACAGGGGTCAATGAGCAGTTCTTC
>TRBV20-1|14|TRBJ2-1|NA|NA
CSARVRARGNEQFF
TGCAGTGCTAGGGTGAGGGCCCGAGGAAATGAGCAGTTCTTC
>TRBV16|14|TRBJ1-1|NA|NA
CASSQRSGRTEAFF
TGTGCCAGCAGTCAGAGATCTGGAAGAACTGAAGCTTTCTTT
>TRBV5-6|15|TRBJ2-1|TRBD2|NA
CASRLAGGINNEQFF
TGTGCCAGCAGGTTAGCGGGGGGCATCAACAATGAGCAGTTCTTC